This T cell receptor (beta chain) appears in the sequencing data of a study of post-analysis software for immune sequencing data (dated by TCRdb to about 2015). For the study in its entirety: Relapsing-remitting, secondary progressive and progressive-relapsing multiple sclerosis were recorded as disease courses, and subtype annotation was lacking for some patients. The patient repertoires were compared against about a dozen previously published healthy control repertoires obtained from donors aged 6 to 25 years. A subset of samples was prepared in parallel using single-end sample barcoding, then pooled and co-amplified after Illumina adapter ligation. The research as a whole found: Direct clustering with F measure revealed strong co-clustering of samples prepared in the same batch, which led to a batch-effect correction. Normalized Chao1 diversity was significantly lower in multiple sclerosis patients than controls, suggesting substantial peripheral T-cell clonal expansion. The control group was slightly older than the multiple sclerosis patient group. Four to six TRBV segments, including TRBV5-6, TRBV5-1 and TRBV20-1, were significantly more frequent in patients than controls.

To demonstrate the VDJtools post-analysis software, the study profiled TCR beta repertoires from the peripheral blood of 13 young patients with multiple sclerosis. Multiple sclerosis patients were children and adolescents aged roughly 6 to 17 years. Library prep was done by PCR. TCRdb lists the instrument as Illumina HiSeq 2500. To reduce PCR and sequencing biases, unique molecular identifiers were incorporated into the TCR beta cDNA libraries. Some 500,000 cDNA molecules were obtained for every 1 to 10 million input T cells, so each molecule roughly corresponded to one T cell. The same protocol used for the earlier healthy control dataset was applied to prepare and sequence the patient libraries. Within a given batch, samples were prepared together, multiplexed and sequenced on the same HiSeq lane. Regarding the original processing steps: MIGEC was used to process the raw barcoded reads, and molecular identifier groups with only a single read were discarded before consensus assembly and CDR3 extraction. VDJtools was used for post-analysis of the clonotype tables, and diversity was normalized by down-sampling every dataset to the size of the smallest sample. Repertoire overlap clustering matched CDR3 amino acid but not nucleotide sequences to correct batch-related cross-sample contamination. The public reads were reprocessed in TCRdb via fastp at Q25 and MiXCR, keeping in-frame beta chains. When rows share a CDR3 protein, they turn into one entry using the most common DNA and genes. These V and J calls originate from TCRdb's pipeline instead of the authors' own analysis. The sample table holds roughly 540,000 distinct CDR3 sequences, of which under 40% were seen once. The top ten clonotypes cover about 5.6% of the sample.

This clonotype was recorded a few times. There is no known antigen for this receptor. The record has no base qualities; no much larger clone is one base away. Inclusive of the bounding cysteine and phenylalanine, the CDR3 is 15 residues long. Only the CDR3 part of the read is kept: 45 bases, read in frame from the first base. CDR1 is given as DFQATT and CDR2 as SNEGSKA, both from the germline V gene (reference sequence). V was cut back by 0 bases and J by 2 bases, leaving a gap of 12 bases between them. This receptor was obtained from a girl aged 2-17 years with multiple sclerosis. Recombination linked TRBV20-1 to TRBJ2-3; no D segment can be confidently identified. Input material: blood. The CDR3 in this case is CSARDHRGFTDTQYF. The nucleotides read TGCAGTGCTAGAGATCACCGAGGATTCACAGATACGCAGTATTTT.